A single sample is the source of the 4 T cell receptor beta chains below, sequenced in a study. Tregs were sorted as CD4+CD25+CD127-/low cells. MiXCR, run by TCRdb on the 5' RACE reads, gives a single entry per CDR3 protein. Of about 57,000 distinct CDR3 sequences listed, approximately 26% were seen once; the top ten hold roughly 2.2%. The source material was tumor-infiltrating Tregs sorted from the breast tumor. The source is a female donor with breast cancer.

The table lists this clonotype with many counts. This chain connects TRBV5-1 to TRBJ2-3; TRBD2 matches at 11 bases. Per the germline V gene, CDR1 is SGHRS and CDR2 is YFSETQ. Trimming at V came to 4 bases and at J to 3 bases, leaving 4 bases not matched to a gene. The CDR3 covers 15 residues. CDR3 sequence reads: CASSRLAGSTDTQYF. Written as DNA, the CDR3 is TGCGCCAGCAGCAGACTAGCGGGATCGACAGATACGCAGTATTTT.

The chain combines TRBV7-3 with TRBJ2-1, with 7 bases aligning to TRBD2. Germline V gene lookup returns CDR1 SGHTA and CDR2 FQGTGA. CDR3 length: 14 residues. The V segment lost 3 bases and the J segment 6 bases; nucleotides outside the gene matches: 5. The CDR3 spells CASSLAGESNEQFF. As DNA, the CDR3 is TGTGCCAGCAGCTTGGCGGGGGAAAGCAATGAGCAGTTCTTC.

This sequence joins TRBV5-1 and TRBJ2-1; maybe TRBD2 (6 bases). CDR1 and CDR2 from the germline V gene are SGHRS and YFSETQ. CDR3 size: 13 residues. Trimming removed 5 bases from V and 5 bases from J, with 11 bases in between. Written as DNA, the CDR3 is TGCGCCAGCAGGGATGGAGGGGACAATGAGCAGTTCTTC. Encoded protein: CASRDGGDNEQFF.

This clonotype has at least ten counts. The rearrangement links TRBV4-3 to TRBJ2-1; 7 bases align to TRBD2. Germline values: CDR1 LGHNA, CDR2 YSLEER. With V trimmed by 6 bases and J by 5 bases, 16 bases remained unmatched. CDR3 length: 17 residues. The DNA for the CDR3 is TGCGCCAGCAGTCACGAAGCGAGCGGGACGGGGAACAATGAGCAGTTCTTC. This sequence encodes CASSHEASGTGNNEQFF.